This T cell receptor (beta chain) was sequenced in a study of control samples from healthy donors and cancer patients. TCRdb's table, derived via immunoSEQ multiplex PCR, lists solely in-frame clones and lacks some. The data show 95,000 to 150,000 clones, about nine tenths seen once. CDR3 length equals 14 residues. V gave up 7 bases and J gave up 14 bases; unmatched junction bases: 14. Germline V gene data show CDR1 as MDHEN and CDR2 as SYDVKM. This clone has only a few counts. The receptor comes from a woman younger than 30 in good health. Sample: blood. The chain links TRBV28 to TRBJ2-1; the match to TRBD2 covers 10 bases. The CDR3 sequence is CASNAIERGGSKFF. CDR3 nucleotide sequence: TGTGCCAGCAATGCGATCGAGCGGGGGGGATCTAAGTTCTTC.